Sequencing of this TCR beta chain was carried out in a study of blood T cell repertoires in COVID-19. Study at large: Donors in the United States, Italy and Spain gave samples during acute or convalescent COVID-19. T cells, B-cell-depleted T cells, or PBMCs supplied cDNA or gDNA.

In the authors' workflow: Reference gene primer amplification gave estimated nucleated cell counts. TCRdb's copy holds only in-frame clones and misses some; the assay was immunoSEQ multiplex PCR. D and trimming come from the DNA, and the V and J calls and clone size come from that table. The sample consists of 200,000 to 300,000 clones, about 85% of them appearing once. Germline CDR1 ENHRY, CDR2 SYGVKD. Trimming cost V 4 bases and J 2 bases, with 13 bases left between them. CDR3 length: 15 amino acids. Sequencing input: peripheral blood. This chain links TRBV10-3 with TRBJ2-3, with D perhaps TRBD1 (6 bases). This TCR was sampled from a woman older than 75 with acute or convalescent COVID-19. The CDR3 region has the DNA TGTGCCATCAGTGCGACAGGCGAGACCACAGATACGCAGTATTTT. Encoded protein: CAISATGETTDTQYF.